A selection of T cell receptor beta chains follows, all from one sample in a study of blood T cells in healthy people across ages. TCRdb reanalysed the 5' RACE reads using MiXCR and keeps one entry per CDR3 protein. The sample carries roughly 700,000 distinct CDR3 sequences, around 32% recorded once. The specimen sequenced was blood. All receptors come from a woman older than 75 in good health. The CDR3 runs from the conserved cysteine through the conserved F or W. Fields, in order: D gene, clone size, J gene, V gene, CDR3 DNA, CDR3 protein. D genes are given only for firm matches. The size field is filled for only some rows; it gives once, few, many or a size class.

d_gene: .
abundance: many
j_gene: TRBJ1-2
v_gene: TRBV28
CDR3nt: TGTGCCAGCAGTTTACTCCGGGATTACTATGGCTACACCTTC
CDR3aa: CASSLLRDYYGYTF

d_gene: .
abundance: .
j_gene: TRBJ2-3
v_gene: TRBV20-1
CDR3nt: TGCAGTGCTAGCGGCGGAAGCACAGATACGCAGTATTTT
CDR3aa: CSASGGSTDTQYF

d_gene: TRBD1
abundance: many
j_gene: TRBJ2-7
v_gene: TRBV6-2/TRBV6-3
CDR3nt: TGTGCCAGCGCCCCCCCTGGGACAGCTGCCTACGAGCAGTACTTC
CDR3aa: CASAPPGTAAYEQYF

d_gene: TRBD2
abundance: many
j_gene: TRBJ2-5
v_gene: TRBV10-3
CDR3nt: TGTGCCATCAGTGAGTCGCGGGGGGCCCGAGAGACCCAGTACTTC
CDR3aa: CAISESRGARETQYF

d_gene: .
abundance: many
j_gene: TRBJ1-1
v_gene: TRBV6-5
CDR3nt: TGTGCCAGCAGTTACTCCGAACAGGGTCGGACTGAAGCTTTCTTT
CDR3aa: CASSYSEQGRTEAFF

d_gene: .
abundance: few
j_gene: TRBJ2-2
v_gene: TRBV7-9
CDR3nt: TGTGCCAGCAGCTTAGCGGGGGCAGTGGCGAACACCGGGGAGCTGTTTTTT
CDR3aa: CASSLAGAVANTGELFF

d_gene: .
abundance: many
j_gene: TRBJ2-7
v_gene: TRBV4-3
CDR3nt: TGCGCCAGCAGCCAAGATCCAGGGTTCGGCGAGCAGTACTTC
CDR3aa: CASSQDPGFGEQYF

d_gene: .
abundance: many
j_gene: TRBJ1-5
v_gene: TRBV2
CDR3nt: TGTGCCAGCAGTGAAGCCGATGACAGGCAGCCCCAGCATTTT
CDR3aa: CASSEADDRQPQHF

d_gene: .
abundance: many
j_gene: TRBJ1-6
v_gene: TRBV7-2
CDR3nt: TGTGCCAGCAGCTCAAGCCGTTCACCCCTCCACTTT
CDR3aa: CASSSSRSPLHF

d_gene: .
abundance: many
j_gene: TRBJ1-2
v_gene: TRBV5-1
CDR3nt: TGCGCCAGCAGCTCGGACAGCGCTAACTATGGCTACACCTTC
CDR3aa: CASSSDSANYGYTF

d_gene: .
abundance: many
j_gene: TRBJ2-5
v_gene: TRBV24-1
CDR3nt: TGTGCCACCAGTGATTCGGGGTGGGAGACCCAGTACTTC
CDR3aa: CATSDSGWETQYF

d_gene: TRBD2
abundance: many
j_gene: TRBJ2-1
v_gene: TRBV20-1
CDR3nt: TGCAGTGCTGGTCCCCCAGCGGGGAACCCTCTGTCGGACAATGAGCAGTTCTTC
CDR3aa: CSAGPPAGNPLSDNEQFF

d_gene: .
abundance: .
j_gene: TRBJ2-7
v_gene: TRBV7-9
CDR3nt: TGTGCCAGCAGCCCCCGGGACACCAGCATCTCCTACGACCAGTACTTC
CDR3aa: CASSPRDTSISYDQYF

d_gene: TRBD2
abundance: many
j_gene: TRBJ2-3
v_gene: TRBV7-3
CDR3nt: TGTGCCAGCAGCCCCCGCCCAAGCGGGGTGGCCACAGATACGCAGTATTTT
CDR3aa: CASSPRPSGVATDTQYF

d_gene: .
abundance: many
j_gene: TRBJ1-1
v_gene: TRBV6-6
CDR3nt: TGTGCCAGCAACGGGGCCCGCGGTTCGGCTTTCTTT
CDR3aa: CASNGARGSAFF

d_gene: .
abundance: .
j_gene: TRBJ1-6
v_gene: TRBV7-2
CDR3nt: TGTGCCAGCAGCTCCCACCGCGGCAATTCACCCCTCCACTTT
CDR3aa: CASSSHRGNSPLHF

d_gene: .
abundance: many
j_gene: TRBJ1-2
v_gene: TRBV12-3/TRBV12-4
CDR3nt: TGTGCCAGCAGTTTTCCAGGGATACCCACCTATGGCTACACCTTC
CDR3aa: CASSFPGIPTYGYTF

d_gene: .
abundance: .
j_gene: TRBJ1-1
v_gene: TRBV6-2/TRBV6-3
CDR3nt: TGTGCCAGCAGTTACTTAGGGGTTAACACTGGAGCTTTCTTT
CDR3aa: CASSYLGVNTGAFF

d_gene: .
abundance: few
j_gene: TRBJ1-1
v_gene: TRBV14
CDR3nt: TGTGCCAGCAGCCAAGTTCACGGACCTGAAGCTTTCTTT
CDR3aa: CASSQVHGPEAFF

d_gene: TRBD1
abundance: many
j_gene: TRBJ1-2
v_gene: TRBV3-1
CDR3nt: TGTGCCAGCACCCACAGGGCAGGGGGCAGGTTCGGCTATGGCTACACCTTC
CDR3aa: CASTHRAGGRFGYGYTF

d_gene: .
abundance: once
j_gene: TRBJ2-7
v_gene: TRBV12-3/TRBV12-4
CDR3nt: TGTGCCAGCAGTTCTCACTCGCTCGGGCAGAAGAAGTACTTC
CDR3aa: CASSSHSLGQKKYF

d_gene: .
abundance: few
j_gene: TRBJ1-4
v_gene: TRBV7-2
CDR3nt: TGTGCCAGCAGCCGGTTCGGGACTGGGTCGACTAATGAAAAACTGTTTTTT
CDR3aa: CASSRFGTGSTNEKLFF

d_gene: .
abundance: many
j_gene: TRBJ1-6
v_gene: TRBV7-2
CDR3nt: TGTGCCAGCAGCCATCGGACAGTTAATAATTCACCCCTCCACTTT
CDR3aa: CASSHRTVNNSPLHF

d_gene: TRBD2
abundance: .
j_gene: TRBJ2-3
v_gene: TRBV7-7
CDR3nt: TGTGCCAGCAGCTGTTCGGGGGGTACGGATACGCAGTATTTT
CDR3aa: CASSCSGGTDTQYF

d_gene: .
abundance: many
j_gene: TRBJ2-7
v_gene: TRBV6-1
CDR3nt: TGTGCCAGCAGTGAAGAGATATCCTCCCCTCTCGAGCAGTACTTC
CDR3aa: CASSEEISSPLEQYF

d_gene: .
abundance: few
j_gene: TRBJ2-2
v_gene: TRBV6-6
CDR3nt: TGTGCCAGCAGCTCTCGGGAGGTGGGGGGCCCCGGGGAGCTGTTTTTT
CDR3aa: CASSSREVGGPGELFF

d_gene: .
abundance: .
j_gene: TRBJ2-3
v_gene: TRBV7-2
CDR3nt: TGTGCCAGCAGCGCCCTGCGGGGCACAGATACGCAGTATTTT
CDR3aa: CASSALRGTDTQYF

d_gene: .
abundance: many
j_gene: TRBJ2-6
v_gene: TRBV6-1
CDR3nt: TGTGCCAGCAGTGGTCGGAACTCTGGGGCCAACGTCCTGACTTTC
CDR3aa: CASSGRNSGANVLTF

d_gene: .
abundance: .
j_gene: TRBJ2-7
v_gene: TRBV20-1
CDR3nt: TGCAGTGCTAGGGGATCGGGGCAGGTTAACGAGCAGTACTTC
CDR3aa: CSARGSGQVNEQYF

d_gene: .
abundance: .
j_gene: TRBJ1-2
v_gene: TRBV5-1
CDR3nt: TGCGCCAGCTCCCCACAGGCCTGGACGGACGGCTACACCTTC
CDR3aa: CASSPQAWTDGYTF

d_gene: TRBD1
abundance: once
j_gene: TRBJ2-5
v_gene: TRBV5-5
CDR3nt: TGTGCCAGCAGCTCCTCGACAGGGGCGGAGACCCAGTACTTC
CDR3aa: CASSSSTGAETQYF